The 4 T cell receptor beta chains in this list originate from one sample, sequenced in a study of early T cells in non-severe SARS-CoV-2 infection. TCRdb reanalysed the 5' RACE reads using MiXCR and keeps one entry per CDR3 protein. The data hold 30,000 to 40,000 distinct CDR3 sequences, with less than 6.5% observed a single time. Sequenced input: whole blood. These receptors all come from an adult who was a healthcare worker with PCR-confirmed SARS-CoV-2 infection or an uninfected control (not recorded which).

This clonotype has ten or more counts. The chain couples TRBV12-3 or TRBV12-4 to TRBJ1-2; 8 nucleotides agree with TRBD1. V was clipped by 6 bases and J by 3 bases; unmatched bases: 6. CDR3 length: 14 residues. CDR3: CASSAWGQDYGYTF. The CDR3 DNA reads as TGTGCCAGCAGCGCCTGGGGACAGGACTATGGCTACACCTTC.

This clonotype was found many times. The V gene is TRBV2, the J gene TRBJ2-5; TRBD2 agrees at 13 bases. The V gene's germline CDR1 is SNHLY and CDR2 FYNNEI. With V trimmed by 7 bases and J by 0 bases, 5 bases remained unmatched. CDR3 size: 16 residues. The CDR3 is CASTNGTSGDQETQYF. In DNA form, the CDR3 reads TGTGCCAGCACTAACGGGACTAGCGGGGACCAAGAGACCCAGTACTTC. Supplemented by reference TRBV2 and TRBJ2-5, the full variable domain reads EPEVTQTPSHQVTQMGQEVILRCVPISNHLYFYWYRQILGQKVEFLVSFYNNEISEKSEIFDDQFSVERPDGSNFTLKIRSTKLEDSAMYFCASTNGTSGDQETQYFGPGTRLLVL.

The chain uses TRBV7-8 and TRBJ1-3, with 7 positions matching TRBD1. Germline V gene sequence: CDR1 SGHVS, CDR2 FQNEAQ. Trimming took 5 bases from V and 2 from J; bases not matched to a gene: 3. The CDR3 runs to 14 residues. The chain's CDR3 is CASSPGTAGNTIYF. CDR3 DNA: TGTGCCAGCAGCCCCGGGACAGCTGGAAACACCATATATTTT.

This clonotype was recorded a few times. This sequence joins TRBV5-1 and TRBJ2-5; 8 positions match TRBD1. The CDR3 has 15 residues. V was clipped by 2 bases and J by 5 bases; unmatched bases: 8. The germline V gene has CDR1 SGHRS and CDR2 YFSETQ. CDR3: CASSFFPGGGETQYF. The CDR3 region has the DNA TGCGCCAGCAGCTTCTTCCCAGGGGGCGGCGAGACCCAGTACTTC.